The 12 T cell receptor beta chains below all came from one sample that was sequenced in a study of patients and donors after allogeneic stem cell transplantation. A single record per CDR3 protein comes from TCRdb applying MiXCR to the RT-PCR reads. The table includes 95,000 to 120,000 distinct CDR3 sequences, approximately 40% detected once. The sequenced sample was blood, either unsorted or a sorted T cell fraction (not recorded which). The receptors originated from a human donor who was either an allogeneic HSCT recipient or a stem cell or donor lymphocyte infusion donor (not recorded which). It is not recorded whose cells these are; they may come from a transplant donor.

In its sample, this clonotype was seen a few times. The chain uses TRBV4-2 and TRBJ2-1; possibly TRBD2 for D (5 bases). This CDR3 has 13 amino acids. From germline, CDR1 is LGHNA and CDR2 YNFKEQ. V lost 0 bases and J lost 7, with 7 bases in between. The CDR3 protein is CASSQDGGNEQFF. In DNA form, the CDR3 reads TGTGCCAGCAGCCAAGACGGCGGGAATGAGCAGTTCTTC.

This clonotype was recorded at least ten times. The chain uses TRBV28 and TRBJ1-1, with unresolved D. V lost 8 bases, J lost 11 bases, and 12 bases lay in between. Germline-derived CDR1 and CDR2 are MDHEN and SYDVKM. This CDR3 spans 10 amino acids. Here the CDR3 reads CASVHGWAFF. The DNA of the CDR3 is TGTGCCAGCGTTCACGGCTGGGCTTTCTTT.

At least ten counts were recorded for this clonotype. The J gene is TRBJ1-5, the V gene TRBV7-8; TRBD1 agrees at 8 bases. This CDR3 has 16 amino acids. V lost 6 bases to trimming and J lost 2 bases; unmatched junction nucleotides: 9. Germline loops: CDR1 SGHVS, CDR2 FQNEAQ. The CDR3 spells CASSPYRGQGNQPQHF. The CDR3, as DNA: TGTGCCAGCAGTCCTTACAGGGGACAGGGCAATCAGCCCCAGCATTTT.

In this sample, this clonotype turned up a few times. The rearrangement uses TRBV16 and TRBJ1-1; weak D call: TRBD1 (5 bases). The CDR3 extends over 12 amino acids. Per the germline V gene, CDR1 is KGHSY and CDR2 is FQNENV. V was trimmed by 2 bases and J by 7 bases, leaving 8 bases between them. The CDR3 reads CASSQQGFEAFF. The CDR3 nucleotides are TGTGCCAGCAGCCAACAGGGATTTGAAGCTTTCTTT.

The V gene is TRBV6-5, the J gene TRBJ2-1; 11 bases are shared with TRBD2. Germline V gives CDR1 MNHEY, CDR2 SVGAGI. The CDR3 runs 17 residues. V shed 6 bases and J 6 bases; nucleotides not matched to a gene: 13. The CDR3 DNA is TGTGCCAGCAGGCACGGCCCCGTAGCGGGAGGGGTCAATGAGCAGTTCTTC. Its translation is CASRHGPVAGGVNEQFF.

The V and J genes are TRBV20-1 and TRBJ2-1; D may be TRBD1 (6 bases). V was trimmed by 4 bases and J by 4 bases, leaving 11 bases between them. The CDR3 is 13 amino acids. Germline loops: CDR1 DFQATT, CDR2 SNEGSKA (reference sequence). CDR3 in DNA: TGCAGTGCTATACAGGGCGCGTACAATGAGCAGTTCTTC. It translates to CSAIQGAYNEQFF.

Only a few counts were recorded for this clonotype. This chain joins TRBV15 and TRBJ2-1, with D hard to call. CDR1 and CDR2 from the germline V gene are LNHNV and YYDKDF (reference sequence). The CDR3 runs 13 residues. V was trimmed by 1 base and J by 9 bases, leaving 10 bases between them. The CDR3 reads CATSRVTVGEQFF. Written as DNA, the CDR3 is TGTGCCACCAGCAGAGTGACCGTCGGTGAGCAGTTCTTC. Drawing the rest from reference TRBV15 and TRBJ2-1, the complete variable domain is DAMVIQNPRYQVTQFGKPVTLSCSQTLNHNVMYWYQQKSSQAPKLLFHYYDKDFNNEADTPDNFQSRRPNTSFCFLDIRSPGLGDTAMYLCATSRVTVGEQFFGPGTRLTVL.

This chain connects TRBV6-6 to TRBJ2-6; TRBD1 matches at 7 bases. Germline loops: CDR1 MNHNY, CDR2 SVGAGI (reference sequence). V shed 5 bases and J 0 bases; nucleotides not matched to a gene: 4. There are 16 residues in the CDR3. CDR3 sequence: CASSGTAASGANVLTF. Written as DNA, the CDR3 is TGTGCCAGCAGTGGGACAGCTGCCTCTGGGGCCAACGTCCTGACTTTC.

V and J are TRBV5-5 and TRBJ1-5; D possibly corresponds to TRBD1 (6 bases). The V gene's germline CDR1 is SGHKS and CDR2 YYEKEE (reference sequence). V lost 0 bases and J lost 2, with 12 bases in between. This CDR3 region has 16 residues. The CDR3 DNA follows: TGTGCCAGCAGCTTGGAGGGGGGACCGGGCAATCAGCCCCAGCATTTT. Its translation is CASSLEGGPGNQPQHF. Drawing the rest from reference TRBV5-5 and TRBJ1-5, the complete variable domain is DAGVTQSPTHLIKTRGQQVTLRCSPISGHKSVSWYQQVLGQGPQFIFQYYEKEERGRGNFPDRFSARQFPNYSSELNVNALLLGDSALYLCASSLEGGPGNQPQHFGDGTRLSIL.

A few counts support this clonotype. This chain connects TRBV5-1 to TRBJ2-2, with 8 bases lining up with TRBD2. The CDR3 totals 15 residues. V trimming: 5 bases; J trimming: 3 bases; junction bases outside the gene matches: 6. CDR1 SGHRS and CDR2 YFSETQ come from the germline V gene. CDR3 sequence: CASRLAGGDTGELFF. The CDR3 DNA reads as TGCGCCAGCAGGCTTGCGGGAGGTGACACCGGGGAGCTGTTTTTT. Combining the CDR3 with reference TRBV5-1 and TRBJ2-2 gives the whole variable domain KAGVTQTPRYLIKTRGQQVTLSCSPISGHRSVSWYQQTPGQGLQFLFEYFSETQRNKGNFPGRFSGRQFSNSRSEMNVSTLELGDSALYLCASRLAGGDTGELFFGEGSRLTVL.

This clonotype appeared a few times. V usage is TRBV27 and J usage is TRBJ1-1; 8 bases fit TRBD1. In germline, CDR1 is MNHEY, CDR2 SMNVEV (reference sequence). V lost 6 bases, J lost 3 bases, and 12 bases stayed unmatched. CDR3 length: 16 amino acids. CDR3 in DNA: TGTGCCAGCAGAAAGAAGGGGACAGGAGAATACACTGAAGCTTTCTTT. This sequence encodes CASRKKGTGEYTEAFF.

This clonotype was picked up a small number of times. The chain carries TRBV20-1 and TRBJ2-7, with D unclear. The length of the CDR3 is 11 residues. Germline values: CDR1 DFQATT, CDR2 SNEGSKA (reference sequence). The germline V and J ends were trimmed by 2 bases and 2 bases, with 4 bases remaining between them. In nucleotides, the CDR3 is TGCAGTGCTAGACTGGCCTACGAGCAGTACTTC. Amino acid sequence: CSARLAYEQYF.